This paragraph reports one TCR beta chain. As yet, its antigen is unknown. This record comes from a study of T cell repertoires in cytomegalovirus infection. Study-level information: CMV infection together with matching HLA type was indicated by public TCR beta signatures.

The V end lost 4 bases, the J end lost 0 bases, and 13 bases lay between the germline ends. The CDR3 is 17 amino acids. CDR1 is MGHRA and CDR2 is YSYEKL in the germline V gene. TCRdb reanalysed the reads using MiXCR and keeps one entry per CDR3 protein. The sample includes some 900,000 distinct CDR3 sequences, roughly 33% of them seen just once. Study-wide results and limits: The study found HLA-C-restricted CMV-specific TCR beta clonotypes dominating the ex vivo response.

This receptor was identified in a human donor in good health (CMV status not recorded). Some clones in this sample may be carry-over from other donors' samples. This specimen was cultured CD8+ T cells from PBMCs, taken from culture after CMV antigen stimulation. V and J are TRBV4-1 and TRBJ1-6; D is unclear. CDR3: CASSPGQASSYNSPLHF. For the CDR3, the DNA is TGCGCCAGCAGCCCCGGTCAGGCTAGCTCCTATAATTCACCCCTCCACTTT.